This T cell receptor beta chain comes out of a study of blood T cell repertoires in COVID-19. The CDR3 is 15 residues long. Germline CDR1 reads SEHNR; CDR2 reads FQNEAQ (reference sequence). V lost 1 base, J lost 3 bases, and 11 bases lay in between. As for this clone: In the same sample, other DNA sequences code for this CDR3.

Original methodology: Nucleated cell number was recorded as an estimate derived from reference gene primer amplification. Data came from immunoSEQ multiplex PCR; TCRdb stores just in-frame clones and leaves some out. V and J calls and clone size come straight from that table; D and trimming were deduced from the DNA. This repertoire shows 400,000 to 500,000 clones, approximately 91% found once; its top ten account for about 1.5%. Material: PBMCs or T cells enriched from blood (not recorded which). The sequence came from a woman younger than 35 who had been exposed to COVID-19. V gene TRBV7-9 combines with J gene TRBJ2-3; weak D call: TRBD1 (7 bases). CDR3 sequence (DNA): TGTGCCAGCAGCTTAGGAGCAGGGGGGACAGATACGCAGTATTTT. It translates to CASSLGAGGTDTQYF.